The 26 T cell receptor beta chains presented below share a single source sample, sequenced in a study of blood T cells in healthy people across ages. Alongside a J-beta primer mix, a sample-barcoded 5' primer served in a second PCR lasting about 6 to 12 cycles. Via MiXCR, TCRdb re-called the 5' RACE reads, giving one row per CDR3 protein. Among hundreds of thousands of distinct CDR3 sequences listed, roughly 44% were seen once. The sequenced sample was blood. The source is a man aged 55 to 70 in good health.

This clonotype appeared a few times. V is TRBV5-5 and J is TRBJ2-5, with D hard to call. Trimming removed 0 bases from V and 5 bases from J, with 8 bases in between. This CDR3 region has 13 residues. Germline loops: CDR1 SGHKS, CDR2 YYEKEE (reference sequence). The CDR3 DNA is TGTGCCAGCAGCTTGGCGGTTTCCGAGACCCAGTACTTC. Translated, it gives CASSLAVSETQYF.

V is TRBV16 and J is TRBJ2-1, with 8 positions matching TRBD1. With 3 bases clipped from V and 15 bases from J, the junction kept 16 bases outside the gene matches. Germline assignment: CDR1 KGHSY and CDR2 FQNENV. The CDR3 has 15 amino acids. CDR3 sequence: CASSQDRVEVDRSFF. The CDR3 DNA sequence: TGTGCCAGCAGCCAGGACAGGGTTGAGGTTGATCGTTCGTTCTTC.

The genes are TRBV20-1 and TRBJ2-7; the match to TRBD1 covers 11 bases. The V segment lost 5 bases and the J segment 6 bases; nucleotides outside the gene matches: 9. There are 14 residues in the CDR3. Germline V gene data show CDR1 as DFQATT and CDR2 as SNEGSKA (reference sequence). The CDR3 region is CSAAGTGGPREQYF. DNA for the CDR3: TGCAGTGCTGCCGGGACAGGGGGTCCACGCGAGCAGTACTTC.

This clonotype was observed a few times. The V gene is TRBV20-1, the J gene TRBJ2-7, with D possibly being TRBD1 or TRBD2 (6 bases each). Looked up from germline, CDR1 is DFQATT and CDR2 is SNEGSKA (reference sequence). Trimming removed 1 base at V and 5 bases at J, with 15 bases between. CDR3 size: 14 residues. The CDR3 region is CSARASGGFDEQYF. Written as DNA, the CDR3 is TGCAGTGCTAGAGCCTCCGGGGGCTTCGACGAGCAGTACTTC.

This clonotype has more than one count but fewer than ten. The chain uses TRBV7-2 and TRBJ2-5; D might be TRBD1 or TRBD2, each matching 5 bases. The CDR3 contains 16 residues. Germline CDR1 is SGHTA and CDR2 is FQGNSA. V gave up 2 bases and J gave up 5 bases, with 18 bases separating them. CDR3 DNA: TGTGCCAGCAGCTTAAACCCGGGAAGGGGAAGGGAGACCCAGTACTTC. Translation gives CASSLNPGRGRETQYF.

This rearrangement joins TRBV15 to TRBJ2-5; D unclear. The J call is in doubt because the DNA end fits TRBJ2-7 better. Germline lookup yields CDR1 LNHNV and CDR2 YYDKDF (reference sequence). The CDR3 has 14 amino acids. The CDR3 nucleotides read TGTGCCACCAGCAGAGAGGGGAACTCCTACGAGCAGTACTTC. Translated: CATSREGNSYEQYF.

The rearrangement joins TRBV12-3 or TRBV12-4 to TRBJ2-5, with 7 bases lining up with TRBD1. CDR3 length equals 16 residues. Trimming removed 5 bases from V and 2 bases from J; junction bases left unmatched: 11. For the CDR3, the DNA is TGTGCCAGCAGTCCCCGCGAAGGCAGGGGGCAAGAGACCCAGTACTTC. This gives the protein CASSPREGRGQETQYF.

The V call is TRBV6-5, the J call TRBJ1-1, with D possibly matching TRBD1 (6 bases). CDR1 MNHEY and CDR2 SVGAGI come from the germline V gene. Trimming removed 4 bases from V and 2 bases from J, with 29 bases in between. The CDR3 length is 20 residues. The CDR3 spells CASSSQGSVFNSSTNTEAFF. The DNA for the CDR3 is TGTGCCAGCAGTTCCCAGGGGTCAGTGTTTAATTCGTCAACTAACACTGAAGCTTTCTTT.

The CDR3 spells CASSQSGGHPRETQYF. CDR3 in DNA: TGTGCCAGCAGCCAAAGTGGGGGGCACCCCAGGGAGACCCAGTACTTC. V is TRBV3-1 and J is TRBJ2-5; possibly TRBD1 or TRBD2 for D (6 bases each). CDR1 is LGHDT, CDR2 YNNKEL, per germline (reference sequence). V lost 2 bases and J 5 bases, leaving 18 bases between the germline ends. The CDR3 covers 16 residues.

To note about this clonotype: An end of the junction differs from the germline gene, which may be a read error. V is TRBV4-1 and J is TRBJ2-1; 9 bases align to TRBD1. The CDR3 is 15 residues long. Germline V gene data show CDR1 as MGHRA and CDR2 as YSYEKL. DNA for the CDR3: TGCGCCGGCAGCCAAGATGGGGGACAGGGTTACGAGCAGTTCTTC. Amino acids: CAGSQDGGQGYEQFF.

V is TRBV20-1 and J is TRBJ2-5, with TRBD1 matching 7 bases. CDR3 length equals 14 residues. The germline CDR1 and CDR2 sequences are DFQATT and SNEGSKA (reference sequence). V was clipped by 7 bases and J by 4 bases; unmatched bases: 12. CDR3 sequence reads: CSVPGTEKRETQYF. CDR3 DNA: TGCAGTGTCCCCGGGACAGAAAAAAGAGAGACCCAGTACTTC.

This clonotype was recorded a few times. V and J are TRBV7-2 and TRBJ2-1; 8 positions match TRBD2. The junction had 8 bases not matched to a gene; V was cut back by 0 bases and J by 7 bases. CDR3 size: 16 residues. CDR1 and CDR2 from the germline V gene are SGHTA and FQGNSA. The CDR3 is CASSLARGTRRNEQFF. CDR3 in DNA: TGTGCCAGCAGCTTAGCGAGAGGGACTAGGAGGAATGAGCAGTTCTTC.

This clonotype was seen a few times. J is TRBJ2-2 and V is TRBV7-2, with D tentatively TRBD1 (5 bases). The CDR3 contains 16 residues. V was cut by 1 base and J by 4 bases, with 13 bases left in between. Per the germline V gene, CDR1 is SGHTA and CDR2 is FQGNSA. The CDR3 nucleotides are TGTGCCAGCAGCTTAGTATTGGGTACAGGCACCGGGGAGCTGTTTTTT. This codes for CASSLVLGTGTGELFF.

Comment on this clonotype: The germline gene is not matched at one end of the junction; a read error may be the cause. This chain uses TRBV9 with TRBJ2-5; 12 bases fit TRBD2. The CDR3 totals 15 residues. Germline loops: CDR1 SGDLS, CDR2 YYNGEE. CDR3 protein: CASSFGLAGRETQNF. The CDR3 DNA is TGTGCCAGCAGCTTCGGACTAGCGGGAAGAGAGACCCAGAACTTC. Full variable domain (rest looked up from reference TRBV9 and TRBJ2-5): DSGVTQTPKHLITATGQRVTLRCSPRSGDLSVYWYQQSLDQGLQFLIQYYNGEERAKGNILERFSAQQFPDLHSELNLSSLELGDSALYFCASSFGLAGRETQNFGPGTRLLVL.

CDR3 DNA: TGTGCCAGCAGTTCGGGGCTAGGGGTCGAGCAGTTCTTC. Amino acids: CASSSGLGVEQFF. This chain connects TRBV6-5 to TRBJ2-1; possibly TRBD1 or TRBD2 for D (5 bases each). CDR3 length: 13 amino acids. Germline assignment: CDR1 MNHEY and CDR2 SVGAGI. Deletions cut 4 bases from V and 10 bases from J, with 14 bases between.

This chain uses TRBV20-1 with TRBJ2-3; D gene unclear. CDR1 DFQATT and CDR2 SNEGSKA come from the germline V gene (reference sequence). This CDR3 contains 15 residues. V was clipped by 0 bases and J by 1 base, with 11 bases between them. The CDR3 protein is CSARDFRLGTDTQYF. CDR3 DNA sequence: TGCAGTGCTAGAGATTTCAGGTTAGGCACAGATACGCAGTATTTT.

Details on this clonotype: Its ends do not fully match the called genes, so a read error is possible. The chain combines TRBV27 with TRBJ2-2; the D gene is possibly TRBD1 (6 bases). This CDR3 is 12 amino acids long. The V gene's germline CDR1 is MNHEY and CDR2 SMNVEV (reference sequence). As DNA, the CDR3 is TGTGCCAGCAGCAGGGGCACCGGGGAGCAGTTTTTT. Protein product: CASSRGTGEQFF.

Turning to this clonotype: This may come from a read error, since a much larger clone is one base off. The CDR3 region has the DNA TGCGCCAGCAGCCAAGGCGCAGGGATCGTCGAGCAGTTCTTC. Translating gives CASSQGAGIVEQFF. This rearrangement joins TRBV4-3 to TRBJ2-5, with D possibly matching TRBD1 (5 bases). TRBJ2-1 explains the end of the DNA better; the J call may be wrong. Germline loops: CDR1 LGHNA, CDR2 YSLEER. This CDR3 region has 14 residues.

CDR3: CASSYSTMSYEQYF. The DNA of the CDR3 is TGTGCCAGCAGTTACTCGACAATGTCCTACGAGCAGTACTTC. The J gene is TRBJ2-7, the V gene TRBV6-6; D unclear. The germline V gene has CDR1 MNHNY and CDR2 SVGAGI (reference sequence). V lost 0 bases to trimming and J lost 1 base, with 7 bases between them. This CDR3 region has 14 residues.

This clonotype was detected only a few times. This chain joins TRBV6-1 and TRBJ2-1, with D possibly being TRBD1 or TRBD2 (6 bases each). The CDR3 extends over 14 amino acids. Trimming took 0 bases from V and 8 from J, leaving 11 bases between them. Per the germline V gene, CDR1 is MNHNS and CDR2 is SASEGT. The CDR3 loop reads CASSEAMGGDEQFF. DNA for the CDR3: TGTGCCAGCAGTGAAGCTATGGGGGGCGATGAGCAGTTCTTC.

This clonotype occurred many times. The V call is TRBV12-3 or TRBV12-4, the J call TRBJ2-1, with 7 bases aligning to TRBD1. Trimming took 5 bases from V and 7 from J; bases not matched to a gene: 11. CDR3 length equals 15 residues. Here the CDR3 reads CASSPRQGKANEQFF. CDR3 coding DNA: TGTGCCAGCAGTCCCCGACAGGGAAAGGCTAATGAGCAGTTCTTC.

The genes are TRBV12-3 or TRBV12-4 and TRBJ2-6, with D possibly TRBD1 on 6 matching bases. V lost 2 bases and J 1 base, leaving 15 bases between the germline ends. This CDR3 comprises 18 residues. CDR3 in DNA: TGTGCCAGCAGTTTACGTGGACAGAGCCTTTCTGGGGCCAACGTCCTGACTTTC. This codes for CASSLRGQSLSGANVLTF.

This clonotype showed up just once. The CDR3 bases are TGTGCCAGCAGTTCCACCAAAAACACAGATACGCAGTATTTT. This encodes CASSSTKNTDTQYF. This chain links TRBV6-4 with TRBJ2-3; D call uncertain. The germline V and J ends were trimmed by 5 bases and 2 bases, with 11 bases remaining between them. CDR3 size: 14 residues. CDR1 and CDR2 (germline): MRHNA, SNTAGT.

The genes are TRBV5-6 and TRBJ2-4; a possible D gene is TRBD2 (5 bases). The ends were cut back, 5 bases at V and 1 base at J, with 10 bases in the middle. This CDR3 has 14 amino acids. Germline V gene data show CDR1 as SGHDT and CDR2 as YYEEEE. CDR3 protein: CASRVRGAKNIQYF. CDR3 bases: TGTGCCAGCAGGGTTAGAGGGGCCAAAAACATTCAGTACTTC.

V is TRBV11-2 and J is TRBJ1-2, with D possibly matching TRBD1 (5 bases). This CDR3 is built from 13 residues. The V gene's germline CDR1 is SGHAT and CDR2 FQNNGV. Trimming shortened V by 2 bases and J by 7 bases, and 11 bases separated the two germline ends. CDR3 in DNA: TGTGCCAGCAGCTTAACAGGCCGGGGTGGCTACACCTTC. As protein: CASSLTGRGGYTF.

In its sample, this clonotype was seen a few times. This rearrangement joins TRBV12-3 or TRBV12-4 to TRBJ2-3, with D tentatively TRBD1 (6 bases). Trimming left V 7 bases short and J 1 base short, with 12 bases between. CDR3 size: 14 residues. CDR3 region: CASTTSGGTDTQYF. Written as DNA, the CDR3 is TGTGCCAGCACTACCTCAGGGGGCACAGATACGCAGTATTTT.